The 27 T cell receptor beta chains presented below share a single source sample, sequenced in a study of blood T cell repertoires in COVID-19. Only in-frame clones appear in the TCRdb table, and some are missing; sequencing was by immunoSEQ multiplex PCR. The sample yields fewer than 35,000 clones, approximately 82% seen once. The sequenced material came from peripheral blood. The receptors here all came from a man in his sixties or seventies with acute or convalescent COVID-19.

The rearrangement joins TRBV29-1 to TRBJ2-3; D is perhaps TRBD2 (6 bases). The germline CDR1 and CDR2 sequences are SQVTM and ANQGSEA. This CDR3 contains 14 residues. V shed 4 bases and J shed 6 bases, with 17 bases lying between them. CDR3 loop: CSVVKGTEADTQYF. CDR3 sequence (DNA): TGCAGCGTTGTAAAAGGGACTGAGGCCGATACGCAGTATTTT.

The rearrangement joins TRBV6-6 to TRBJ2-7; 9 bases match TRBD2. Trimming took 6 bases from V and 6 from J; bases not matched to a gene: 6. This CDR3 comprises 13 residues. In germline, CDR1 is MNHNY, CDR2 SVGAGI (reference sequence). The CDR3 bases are TGTGCCAGCAGAGCGGGAGGACGATTCGAGCAGTACTTC. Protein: CASRAGGRFEQYF.

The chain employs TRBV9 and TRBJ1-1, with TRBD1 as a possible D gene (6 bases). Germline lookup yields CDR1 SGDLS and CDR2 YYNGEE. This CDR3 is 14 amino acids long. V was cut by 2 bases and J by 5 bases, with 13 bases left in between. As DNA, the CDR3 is TGTGCCAGCAGCGTTCAGGGGCGCGGGACTGAAGCTTTCTTT. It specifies CASSVQGRGTEAFF.

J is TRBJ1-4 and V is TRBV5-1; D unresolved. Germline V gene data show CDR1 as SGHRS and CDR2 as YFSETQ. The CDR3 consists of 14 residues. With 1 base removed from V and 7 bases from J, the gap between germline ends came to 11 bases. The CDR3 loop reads CASSLRSAGEKLFF. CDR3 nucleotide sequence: TGCGCCAGCAGCTTGAGGTCTGCGGGTGAAAAACTGTTTTTT. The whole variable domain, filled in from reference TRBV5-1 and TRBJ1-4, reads KAGVTQTPRYLIKTRGQQVTLSCSPISGHRSVSWYQQTPGQGLQFLFEYFSETQRNKGNFPGRFSGRQFSNSRSEMNVSTLELGDSALYLCASSLRSAGEKLFFGSGTQLSVL.

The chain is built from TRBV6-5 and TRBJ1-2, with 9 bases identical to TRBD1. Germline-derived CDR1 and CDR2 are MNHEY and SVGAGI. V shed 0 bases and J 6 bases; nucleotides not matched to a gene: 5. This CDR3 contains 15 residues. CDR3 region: CASSYSGTGRDGYTF. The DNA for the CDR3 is TGTGCCAGCAGTTACTCGGGGACAGGGAGGGATGGCTACACCTTC.

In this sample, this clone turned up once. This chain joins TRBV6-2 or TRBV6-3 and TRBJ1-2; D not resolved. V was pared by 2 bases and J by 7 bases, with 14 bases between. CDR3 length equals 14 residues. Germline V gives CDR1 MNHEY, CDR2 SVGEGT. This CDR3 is CASSYGGTESGYTF. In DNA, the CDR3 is TGTGCCAGCAGTTACGGAGGAACCGAAAGTGGCTACACCTTC.

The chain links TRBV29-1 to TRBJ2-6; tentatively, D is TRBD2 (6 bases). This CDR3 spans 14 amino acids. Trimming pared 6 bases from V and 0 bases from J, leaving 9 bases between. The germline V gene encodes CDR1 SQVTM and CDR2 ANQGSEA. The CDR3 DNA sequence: TGCAGCGTGGGGGGTGGCTCTGGGGCCAACGTCCTGACTTTC. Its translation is CSVGGGSGANVLTF.

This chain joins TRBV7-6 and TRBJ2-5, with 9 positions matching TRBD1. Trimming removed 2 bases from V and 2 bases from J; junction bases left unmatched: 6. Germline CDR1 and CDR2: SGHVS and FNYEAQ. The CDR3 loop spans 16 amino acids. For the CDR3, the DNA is TGTGCCAGCAGCTTATTTGGACAGGGGAAGCAAGAGACCCAGTACTTC. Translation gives CASSLFGQGKQETQYF.

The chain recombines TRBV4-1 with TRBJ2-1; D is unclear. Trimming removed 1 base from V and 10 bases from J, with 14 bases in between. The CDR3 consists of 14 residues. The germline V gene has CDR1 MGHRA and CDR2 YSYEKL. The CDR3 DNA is TGCGCCAGCAGCCAAGTTTATAGCCCCCGGGAGCAGTTCTTC. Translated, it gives CASSQVYSPREQFF.

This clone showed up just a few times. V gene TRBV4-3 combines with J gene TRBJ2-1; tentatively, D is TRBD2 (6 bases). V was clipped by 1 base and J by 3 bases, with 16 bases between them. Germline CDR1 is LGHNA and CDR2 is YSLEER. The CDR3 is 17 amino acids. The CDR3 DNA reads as TGCGCCAGCAGCCAAGCCCCGGACGGGAGCGGCTACAATGAGCAGTTCTTC. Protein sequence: CASSQAPDGSGYNEQFF.

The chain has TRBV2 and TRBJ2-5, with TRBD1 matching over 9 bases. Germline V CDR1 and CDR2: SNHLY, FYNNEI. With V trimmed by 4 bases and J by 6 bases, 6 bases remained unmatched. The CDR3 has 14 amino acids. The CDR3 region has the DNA TGTGCCAGCAGTGGGGGACAGGGTTGGAAGACCCAGTACTTC. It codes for CASSGGQGWKTQYF.

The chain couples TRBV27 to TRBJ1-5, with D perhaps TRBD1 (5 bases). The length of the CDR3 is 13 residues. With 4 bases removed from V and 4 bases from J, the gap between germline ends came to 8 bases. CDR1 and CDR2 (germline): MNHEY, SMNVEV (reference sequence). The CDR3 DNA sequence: TGTGCCAGCAGTTCAGGGATTAATCAGCCCCAGCATTTT. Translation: CASSSGINQPQHF.

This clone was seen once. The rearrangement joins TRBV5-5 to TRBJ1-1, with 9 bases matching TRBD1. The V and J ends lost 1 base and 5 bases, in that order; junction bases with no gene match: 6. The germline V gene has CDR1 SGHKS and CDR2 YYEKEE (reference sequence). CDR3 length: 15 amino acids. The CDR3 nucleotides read TGTGCCAGCAGCTTGCACGGACAGGGGAGGACTGAAGCTTTCTTT. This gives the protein CASSLHGQGRTEAFF.

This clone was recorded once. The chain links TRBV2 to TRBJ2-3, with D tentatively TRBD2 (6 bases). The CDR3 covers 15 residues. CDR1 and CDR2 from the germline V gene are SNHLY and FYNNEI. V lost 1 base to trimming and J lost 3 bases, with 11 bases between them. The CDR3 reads CASSEGSGGTDTQYF. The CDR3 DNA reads TGTGCCAGCAGTGAAGGATCTGGGGGGACAGATACGCAGTATTTT.

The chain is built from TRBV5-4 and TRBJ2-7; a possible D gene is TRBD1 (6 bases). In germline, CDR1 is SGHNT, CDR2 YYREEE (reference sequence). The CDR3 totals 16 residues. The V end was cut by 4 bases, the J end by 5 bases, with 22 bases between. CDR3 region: CASSPTGRARFHEQYF. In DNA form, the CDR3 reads TGTGCCAGCAGCCCGACAGGACGTGCCAGGTTCCACGAGCAGTACTTC.

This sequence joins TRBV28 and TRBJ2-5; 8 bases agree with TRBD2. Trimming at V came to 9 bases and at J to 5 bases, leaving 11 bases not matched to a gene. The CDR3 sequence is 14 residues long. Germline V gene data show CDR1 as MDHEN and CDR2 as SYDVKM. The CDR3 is CASGPAGVRETQYF. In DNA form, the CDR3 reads TGTGCCAGTGGTCCAGCGGGAGTTAGGGAGACCCAGTACTTC.

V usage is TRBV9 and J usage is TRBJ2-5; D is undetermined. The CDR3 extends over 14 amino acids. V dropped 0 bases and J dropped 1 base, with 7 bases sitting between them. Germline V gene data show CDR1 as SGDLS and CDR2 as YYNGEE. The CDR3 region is CASSVGARQETQYF. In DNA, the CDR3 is TGTGCCAGCAGCGTAGGTGCGCGCCAAGAGACCCAGTACTTC.

Written as DNA, the CDR3 is TGTGCCAGCAGTTCCGAGGGGGCGACTAATGAAAAACTGTTTTTT. Its translation: CASSSEGATNEKLFF. This sequence joins TRBV27 and TRBJ1-4, with TRBD1 identical over 7 bases. V lost 4 bases, J lost 2 bases, and 4 bases stayed unmatched. Germline-derived CDR1 and CDR2 are MNHEY and SMNVEV (reference sequence). The CDR3 spans 15 residues.

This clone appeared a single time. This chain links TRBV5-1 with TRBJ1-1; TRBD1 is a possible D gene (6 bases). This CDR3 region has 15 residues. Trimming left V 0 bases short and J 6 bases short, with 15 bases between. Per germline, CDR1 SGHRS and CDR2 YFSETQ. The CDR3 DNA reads TGCGCCAGCAGCTTGGAGTTCCAGGGGTATTCTGAAGCTTTCTTT. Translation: CASSLEFQGYSEAFF.

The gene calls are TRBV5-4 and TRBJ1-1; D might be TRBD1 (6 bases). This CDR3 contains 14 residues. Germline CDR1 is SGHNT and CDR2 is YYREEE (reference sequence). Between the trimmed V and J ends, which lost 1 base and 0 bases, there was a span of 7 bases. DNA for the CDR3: TGTGCCAGCAGCTTGACAGGGCTGAACACTGAAGCTTTCTTT. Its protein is CASSLTGLNTEAFF.

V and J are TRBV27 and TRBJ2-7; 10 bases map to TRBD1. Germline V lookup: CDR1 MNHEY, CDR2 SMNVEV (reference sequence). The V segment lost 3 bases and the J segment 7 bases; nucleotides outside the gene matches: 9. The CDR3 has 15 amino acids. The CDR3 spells CASSFLGQGVEEQYF. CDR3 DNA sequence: TGTGCCAGCAGTTTTCTCGGACAGGGGGTGGAAGAGCAGTACTTC.

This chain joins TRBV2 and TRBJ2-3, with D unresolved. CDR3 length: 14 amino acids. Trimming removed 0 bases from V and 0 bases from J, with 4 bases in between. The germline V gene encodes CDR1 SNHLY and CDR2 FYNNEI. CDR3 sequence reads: CASSEARSTDTQYF. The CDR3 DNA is TGTGCCAGCAGTGAAGCGCGGAGCACAGATACGCAGTATTTT.

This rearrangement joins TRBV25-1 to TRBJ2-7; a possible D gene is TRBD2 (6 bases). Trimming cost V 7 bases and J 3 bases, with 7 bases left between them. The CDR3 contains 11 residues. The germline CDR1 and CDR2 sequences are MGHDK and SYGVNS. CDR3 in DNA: TGTGCCAGCATGGACTACTACGAGCAGTACTTC. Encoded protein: CASMDYYEQYF.

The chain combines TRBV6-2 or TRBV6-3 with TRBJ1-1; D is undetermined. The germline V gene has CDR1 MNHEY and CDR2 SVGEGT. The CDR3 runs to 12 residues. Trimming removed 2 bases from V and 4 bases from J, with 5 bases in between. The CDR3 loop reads CASSYELTEAFF. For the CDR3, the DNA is TGTGCCAGCAGTTACGAGCTCACTGAAGCTTTCTTT.

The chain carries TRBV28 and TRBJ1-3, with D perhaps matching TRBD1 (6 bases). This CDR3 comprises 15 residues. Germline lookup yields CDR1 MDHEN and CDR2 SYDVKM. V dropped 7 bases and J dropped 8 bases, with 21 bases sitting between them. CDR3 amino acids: CASTFPGGSWDTIYF. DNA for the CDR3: TGTGCCAGCACTTTCCCGGGGGGCAGTTGGGACACCATATATTTT.

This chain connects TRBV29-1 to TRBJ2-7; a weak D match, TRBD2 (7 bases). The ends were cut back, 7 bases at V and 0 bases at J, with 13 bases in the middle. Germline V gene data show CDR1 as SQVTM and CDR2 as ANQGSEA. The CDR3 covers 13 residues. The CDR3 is CSAGGGLSYEQYF. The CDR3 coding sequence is TGCAGCGCTGGGGGGGGCCTCTCCTACGAGCAGTACTTC.

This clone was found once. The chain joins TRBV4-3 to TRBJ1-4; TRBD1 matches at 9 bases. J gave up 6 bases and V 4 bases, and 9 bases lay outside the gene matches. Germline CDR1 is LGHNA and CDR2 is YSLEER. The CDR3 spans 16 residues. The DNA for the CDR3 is TGCGCCAGCAGCCCGAGCTCCGGGACAGGGTATGAAAAACTGTTTTTT. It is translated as CASSPSSGTGYEKLFF.